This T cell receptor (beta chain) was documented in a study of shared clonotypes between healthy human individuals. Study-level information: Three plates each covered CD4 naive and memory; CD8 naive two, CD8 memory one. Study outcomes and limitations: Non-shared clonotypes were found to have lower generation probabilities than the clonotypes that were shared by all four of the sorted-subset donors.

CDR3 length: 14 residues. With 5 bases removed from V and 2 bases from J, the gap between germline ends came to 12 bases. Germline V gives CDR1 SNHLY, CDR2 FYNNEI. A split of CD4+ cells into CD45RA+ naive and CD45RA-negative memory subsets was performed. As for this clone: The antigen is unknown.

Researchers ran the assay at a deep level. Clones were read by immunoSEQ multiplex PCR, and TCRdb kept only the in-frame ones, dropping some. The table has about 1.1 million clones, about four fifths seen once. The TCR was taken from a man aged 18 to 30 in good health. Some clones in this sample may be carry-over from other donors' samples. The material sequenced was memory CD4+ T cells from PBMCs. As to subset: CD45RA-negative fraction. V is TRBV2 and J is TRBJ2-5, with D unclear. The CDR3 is CASSSGRTQETQYF. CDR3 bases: TGTGCCAGCAGTTCCGGACGGACGCAAGAGACCCAGTACTTC.